The sequence of this T cell receptor beta chain was determined in a study of T cell repertoires in cytomegalovirus infection. In TCRdb, the reads were re-called with MiXCR into one record per CDR3 protein. The data show under 300,000 distinct CDR3 sequences, more than 9% seen once. This clonotype was detected a few times. Germline CDR1 MDHEN, CDR2 SYDVKM. This CDR3 spans 14 amino acids. V was pared by 9 bases and J by 6 bases, with 20 bases between. This chain uses TRBV28 with TRBJ1-1, with D possibly matching TRBD1 (6 bases). This clonotype was obtained from a human donor in good health (CMV status not recorded). Some clones in this sample may be carry-over from other donors' samples. Sample: PBMCs. This CDR3 is CASIKGGGGSEAFF. CDR3 DNA sequence: TGTGCCAGTATTAAGGGGGGGGGCGGCTCTGAAGCTTTCTTT.